The text below deals with one TCR beta chain. Its antigen is still unknown. A read error may be the cause here, since a much bigger clone is one base away. Trimming removed 11 bases from V and 0 bases from J, with 17 bases in between. Germline V gene lookup returns CDR1 SNHLY and CDR2 FYNNEI. CDR3 length: 15 amino acids. The data are from a study of regulatory T cells in long-lasting Graves disease. Study results and limitations: Favored gene segments in persistent disease were TRBV28, TRBJ1-2 and TRBJ2-5.

Stated time point: persistent/refractory GD, antithyroid drugs over 5 years with positive TRAb. PBMC-extracted RNA yielded the TCR library. The patients included were those that came from an endocrinology department in Xi'an, China. The collection involved drawing approximately 9 milliliters of peripheral blood into EDTA tubes. In building TCR beta libraries, iRepertoire HTBI primers were used together with Arm-PCR of CDR3 regions. TCRdb used MiXCR to reprocess the multiplex PCR reads, holding one entry per CDR3 protein. The profile covers 400,000 to 450,000 distinct CDR3 sequences, with about 20% appearing a single time and roughly a quarter taken by the ten largest.

V usage is TRBV2 and J usage is TRBJ1-5, with D possibly TRBD1 on 5 matching bases. This clonotype was sampled from a female donor with Graves disease. The sample was peripheral blood mononuclear cells (PBMCs), taken when the disease was refractory, from a patient treated with antithyroid drugs. The CDR3 reads CAASAGRYSNQPQHF. In DNA form, the CDR3 reads TGTGCCGCCAGTGCGGGACGTTATAGCAATCAGCCCCAGCATTTT. Supplemented by reference TRBV2 and TRBJ1-5, the full variable domain reads EPEVTQTPSHQVTQMGQEVILRCVPISNHLYFYWYRQILGQKVEFLVSFYNNEISEKSEIFDDQFSVERPDGSNFTLKIRSTKLEDSAMYFCAASAGRYSNQPQHFGDGTRLSIL.